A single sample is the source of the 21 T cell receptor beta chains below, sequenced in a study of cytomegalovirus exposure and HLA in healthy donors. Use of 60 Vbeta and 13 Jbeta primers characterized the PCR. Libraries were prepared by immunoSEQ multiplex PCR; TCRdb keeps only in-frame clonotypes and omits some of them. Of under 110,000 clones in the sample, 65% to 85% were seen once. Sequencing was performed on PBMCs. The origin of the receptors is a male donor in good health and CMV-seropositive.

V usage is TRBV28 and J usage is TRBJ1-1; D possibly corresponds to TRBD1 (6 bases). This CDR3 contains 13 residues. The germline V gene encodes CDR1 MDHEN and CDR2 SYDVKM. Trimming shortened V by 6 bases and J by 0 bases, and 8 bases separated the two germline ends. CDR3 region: CASSDRMNTEAFF. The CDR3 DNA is TGTGCCAGCAGCGACAGGATGAACACTGAAGCTTTCTTT. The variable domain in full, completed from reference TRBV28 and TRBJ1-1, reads DVKVTQSSRYLVKRTGEKVFLECVQDMDHENMFWYRQDPGLGLRLIYFSYDVKMKEKGDIPEGYSVSREKKERFSLILESASTNQTSMYLCASSDRMNTEAFFGQGTRLTVV.

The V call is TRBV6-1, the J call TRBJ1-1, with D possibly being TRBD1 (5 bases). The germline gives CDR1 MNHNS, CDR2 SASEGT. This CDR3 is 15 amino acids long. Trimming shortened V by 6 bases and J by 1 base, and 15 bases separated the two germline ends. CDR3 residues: CASRDDWGGNTEAFF. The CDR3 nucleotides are TGTGCCAGCAGGGACGATTGGGGGGGGAACACTGAAGCTTTCTTT.

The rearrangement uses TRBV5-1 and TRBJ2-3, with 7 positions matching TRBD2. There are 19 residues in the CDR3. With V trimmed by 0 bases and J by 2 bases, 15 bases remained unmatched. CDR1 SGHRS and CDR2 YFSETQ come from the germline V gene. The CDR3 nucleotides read TGCGCCAGCAGCTTGGGTCCGCATGGGGGACTAACAAACACAGATACGCAGTATTTT. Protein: CASSLGPHGGLTNTDTQYF.

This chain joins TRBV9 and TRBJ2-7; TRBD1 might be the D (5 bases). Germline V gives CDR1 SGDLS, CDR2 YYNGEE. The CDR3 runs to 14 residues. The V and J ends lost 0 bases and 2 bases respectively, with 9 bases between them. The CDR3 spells CASSVGIGAYEQYF. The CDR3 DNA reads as TGTGCCAGCAGCGTAGGAATAGGGGCCTACGAGCAGTACTTC.

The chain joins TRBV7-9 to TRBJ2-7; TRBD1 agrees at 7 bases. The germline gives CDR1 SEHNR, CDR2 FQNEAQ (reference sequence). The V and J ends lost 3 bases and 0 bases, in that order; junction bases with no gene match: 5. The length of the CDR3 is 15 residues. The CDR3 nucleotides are TGTGCCAGCAGCTTGGCAGGGGACAGCTCCTACGAGCAGTACTTC. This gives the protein CASSLAGDSSYEQYF.

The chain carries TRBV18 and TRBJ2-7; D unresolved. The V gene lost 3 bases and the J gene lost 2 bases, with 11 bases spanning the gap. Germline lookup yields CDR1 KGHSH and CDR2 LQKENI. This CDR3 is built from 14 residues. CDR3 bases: TGTGCCAGCTCACCGAATCACCCTACCTACGAGCAGTACTTC. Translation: CASSPNHPTYEQYF. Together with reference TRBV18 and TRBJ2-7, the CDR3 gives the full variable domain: NAGVMQNPRHLVRRRGQEARLRCSPMKGHSHVYWYRQLPEEGLKFMVYLQKENIIDESGMPKERFSAEFPKEGPSILRIQQVVRGDSAAYFCASSPNHPTYEQYFGPGTRLTVT.

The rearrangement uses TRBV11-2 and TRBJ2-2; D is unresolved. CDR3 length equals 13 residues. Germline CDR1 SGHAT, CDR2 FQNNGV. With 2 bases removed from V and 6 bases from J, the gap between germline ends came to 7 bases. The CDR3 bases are TGTGCCAGCAGCTTACTAGGATCCGGGGAGCTGTTTTTT. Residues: CASSLLGSGELFF.

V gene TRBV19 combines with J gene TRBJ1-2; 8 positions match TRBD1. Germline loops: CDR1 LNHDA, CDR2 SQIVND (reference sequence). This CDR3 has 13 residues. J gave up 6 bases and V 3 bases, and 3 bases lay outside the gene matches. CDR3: CASSIAGGNGYTF. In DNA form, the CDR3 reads TGTGCCAGTAGTATCGCAGGGGGCAATGGCTACACCTTC.

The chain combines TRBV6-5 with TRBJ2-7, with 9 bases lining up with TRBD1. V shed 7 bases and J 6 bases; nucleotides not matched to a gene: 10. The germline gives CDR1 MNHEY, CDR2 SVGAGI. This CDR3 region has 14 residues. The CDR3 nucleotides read TGTGCCAGCATGAGGGACAGGGTCGACCGCGAGCAGTACTTC. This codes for CASMRDRVDREQYF.

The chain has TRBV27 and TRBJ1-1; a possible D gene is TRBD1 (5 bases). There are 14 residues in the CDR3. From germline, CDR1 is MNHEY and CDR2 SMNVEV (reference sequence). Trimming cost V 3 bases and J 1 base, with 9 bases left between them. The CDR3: CASSFGGTNTEAFF. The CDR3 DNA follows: TGTGCCAGCAGTTTCGGGGGGACGAACACTGAAGCTTTCTTT.

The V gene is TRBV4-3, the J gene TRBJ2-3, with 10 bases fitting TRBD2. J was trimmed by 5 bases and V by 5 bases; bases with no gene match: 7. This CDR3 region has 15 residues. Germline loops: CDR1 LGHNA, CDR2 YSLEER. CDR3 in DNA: TGCGCCAGCAGCATTGCTAGCGGGGGTGGAGATACGCAGTATTTT. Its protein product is CASSIASGGGDTQYF.

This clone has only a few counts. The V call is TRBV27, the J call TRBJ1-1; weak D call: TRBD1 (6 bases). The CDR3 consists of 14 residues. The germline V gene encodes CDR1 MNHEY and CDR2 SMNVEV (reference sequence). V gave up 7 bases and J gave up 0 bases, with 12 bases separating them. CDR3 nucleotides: TGTGCCAGCAACACCAGGGGTATGAACACTGAAGCTTTCTTT. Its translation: CASNTRGMNTEAFF.

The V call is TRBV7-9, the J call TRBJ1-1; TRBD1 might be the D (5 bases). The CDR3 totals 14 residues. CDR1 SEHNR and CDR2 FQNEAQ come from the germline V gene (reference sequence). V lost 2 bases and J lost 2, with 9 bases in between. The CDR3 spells CASSLLGGNTEAFF. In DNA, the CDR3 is TGTGCCAGCAGCTTATTGGGGGGTAACACTGAAGCTTTCTTT.

The CDR3: CASKPSQGALGSPLHF. For the CDR3, the DNA is TGTGCCAGCAAACCCTCACAGGGGGCCCTGGGGTCACCCCTCCACTTT. The V gene is TRBV27, the J gene TRBJ1-6, with TRBD1 matching 9 bases. The V segment lost 7 bases and the J segment 10 bases; nucleotides outside the gene matches: 14. The germline V gene has CDR1 MNHEY and CDR2 SMNVEV (reference sequence). The CDR3 runs to 16 residues.

The CDR3 spells CASSQAPGSGTEAFF. DNA of the CDR3: TGTGCCAGCAGCCAAGCACCAGGGTCGGGCACTGAAGCTTTCTTT. The chain recombines TRBV4-2 with TRBJ1-1; D possibly corresponds to TRBD1 (5 bases). The CDR3 is 15 residues long. Per the germline V gene, CDR1 is LGHNA and CDR2 is YNFKEQ. Trimming took off 1 base at V and 4 bases at J, with 13 bases between the two ends.

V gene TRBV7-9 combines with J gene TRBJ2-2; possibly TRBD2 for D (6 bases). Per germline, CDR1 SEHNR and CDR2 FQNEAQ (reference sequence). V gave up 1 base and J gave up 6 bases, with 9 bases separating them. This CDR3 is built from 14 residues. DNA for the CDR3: TGTGCCAGCAGCTTAGGGGCGGGGTCCGGGGAGCTGTTTTTT. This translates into CASSLGAGSGELFF.

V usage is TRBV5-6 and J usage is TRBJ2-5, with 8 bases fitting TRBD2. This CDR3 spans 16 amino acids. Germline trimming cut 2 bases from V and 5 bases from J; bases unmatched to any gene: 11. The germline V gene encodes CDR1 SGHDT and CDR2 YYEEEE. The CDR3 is CASSLFGREVGETQYF. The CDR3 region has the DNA TGTGCCAGCAGCTTATTCGGGCGGGAGGTGGGGGAGACCCAGTACTTC.

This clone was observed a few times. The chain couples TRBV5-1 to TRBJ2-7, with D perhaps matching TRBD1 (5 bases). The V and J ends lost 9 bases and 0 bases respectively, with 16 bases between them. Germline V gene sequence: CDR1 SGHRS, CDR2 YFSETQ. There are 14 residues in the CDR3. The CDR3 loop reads CATQSGPSSYEQYF. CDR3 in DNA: TGCGCCACCCAGTCAGGGCCTAGCTCCTACGAGCAGTACTTC.

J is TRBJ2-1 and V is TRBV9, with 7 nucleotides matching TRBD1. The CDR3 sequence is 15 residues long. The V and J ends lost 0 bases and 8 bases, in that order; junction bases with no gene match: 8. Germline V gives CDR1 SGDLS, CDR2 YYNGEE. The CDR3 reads CASSVVEGGADEQFF. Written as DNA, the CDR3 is TGTGCCAGCAGCGTAGTGGAAGGGGGCGCGGATGAGCAGTTCTTC.

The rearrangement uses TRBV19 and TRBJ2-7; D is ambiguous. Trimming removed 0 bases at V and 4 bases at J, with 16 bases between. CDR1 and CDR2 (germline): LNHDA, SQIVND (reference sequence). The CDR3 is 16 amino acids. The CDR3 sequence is CASSIDSPLFGYEQYF. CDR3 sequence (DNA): TGTGCCAGTAGTATAGATAGTCCACTGTTCGGGTACGAGCAGTACTTC.

The CDR3 sequence: CASSRDVSGELFF. Written as DNA, the CDR3 is TGTGCCAGCAGCCGCGATGTCTCCGGGGAGCTGTTTTTT. The genes are TRBV9 and TRBJ2-2; D unclear. Trimming shortened V by 4 bases and J by 6 bases, and 10 bases separated the two germline ends. CDR1 SGDLS and CDR2 YYNGEE come from the germline V gene. The CDR3 consists of 13 residues.